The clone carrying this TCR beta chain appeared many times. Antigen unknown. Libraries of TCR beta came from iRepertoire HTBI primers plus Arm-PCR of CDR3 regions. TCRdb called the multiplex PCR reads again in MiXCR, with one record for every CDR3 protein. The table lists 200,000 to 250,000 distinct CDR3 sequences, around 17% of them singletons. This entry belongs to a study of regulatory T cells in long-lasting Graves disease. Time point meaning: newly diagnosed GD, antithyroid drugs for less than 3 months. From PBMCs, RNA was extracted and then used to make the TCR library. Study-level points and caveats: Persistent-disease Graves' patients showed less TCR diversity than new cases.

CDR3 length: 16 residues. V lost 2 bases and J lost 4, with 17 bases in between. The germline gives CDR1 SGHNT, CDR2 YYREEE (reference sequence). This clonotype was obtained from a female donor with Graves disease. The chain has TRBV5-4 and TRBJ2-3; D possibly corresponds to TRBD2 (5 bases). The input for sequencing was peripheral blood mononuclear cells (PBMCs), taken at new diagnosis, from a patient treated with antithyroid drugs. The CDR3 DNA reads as TGTGCCAGCAGCTTCGCTAGCACCTTGCGGGCAGATACGCAGTATTTT. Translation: CASSFASTLRADTQYF.